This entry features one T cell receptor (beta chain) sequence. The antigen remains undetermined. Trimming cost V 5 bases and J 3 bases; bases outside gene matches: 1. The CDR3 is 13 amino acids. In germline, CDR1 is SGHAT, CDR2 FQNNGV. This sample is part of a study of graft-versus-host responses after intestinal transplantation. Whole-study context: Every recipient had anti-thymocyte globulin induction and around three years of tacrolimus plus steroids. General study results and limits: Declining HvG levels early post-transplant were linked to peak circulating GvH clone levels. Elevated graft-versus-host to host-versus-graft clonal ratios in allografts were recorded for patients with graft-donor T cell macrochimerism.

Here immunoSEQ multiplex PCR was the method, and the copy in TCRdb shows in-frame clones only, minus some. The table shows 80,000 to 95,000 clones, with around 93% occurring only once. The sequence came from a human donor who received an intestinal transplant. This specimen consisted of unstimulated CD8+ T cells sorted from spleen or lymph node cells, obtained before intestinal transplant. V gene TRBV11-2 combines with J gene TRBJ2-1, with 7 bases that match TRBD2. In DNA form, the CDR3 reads TGTGCCAGCAGCCCGGGGGGCTACAATGAGCAGTTCTTC. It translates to CASSPGGYNEQFF.